This TCR beta chain originates from a study of early T cells in non-severe SARS-CoV-2 infection. Trimming at V came to 6 bases and at J to 2 bases, leaving 7 bases not matched to a gene. This CDR3 spans 16 amino acids. Looked up from germline, CDR1 is SGHVS and CDR2 is FNYEAQ. Whole-study results and caveats: Anti-spike CD8 specificities were favored by VDJdb matching, whose results missed private and CD4 specificities.

There are a few counts of this clonotype. The antigen is not known. Via MiXCR, TCRdb re-called the 5' RACE reads, giving one row per CDR3 protein. Of some 85,000 distinct CDR3 sequences in the sample, approximately 15% were seen once. Sequences were obtained from whole blood. The source of this sequence is an adult who was a healthcare worker with PCR-confirmed SARS-CoV-2 infection or an uninfected control (not recorded which). The chain links TRBV7-6 to TRBJ2-5; 12 bases map to TRBD2. This chain's CDR3 is CASRNGLAGSQETQYF. In nucleotides, the CDR3 is TGTGCCAGCAGAAACGGACTAGCGGGGTCTCAAGAGACCCAGTACTTC. The full variable domain, rest sourced from reference TRBV7-6 and TRBJ2-5, is GAGVSQSPRYKVTKRGQDVALRCDPISGHVSLYWYRQALGQGPEFLTYFNYEAQQDKSGLPNDRFSAERPEGSISTLTIQRTEQRDSAMYRCASRNGLAGSQETQYFGPGTRLLVL.